The rows below give T cell receptor beta chains drawn from one sample of a study of blood T cells in healthy people across ages. In TCRdb, the 5' RACE reads were re-called with MiXCR into one record per CDR3 protein. This sample yields about 1.4 million distinct CDR3 sequences, of which approximately 60% are seen a single time; over 5.5% belongs to the top ten. The sample consisted of blood. The receptor set was obtained from a man between 18 and 35 years old in good health. Each CDR3 is given with its conserved first and last residue. D genes are given only for firm matches. The listing skips clone size in some rows; elsewhere it reads once, few, many or a size class.

v_gene,j_gene,abundance,d_gene,CDR3nt,CDR3aa
TRBV5-1,TRBJ2-4,few,NA,TGCGCCAGCAGCTTTGGACGGAACCTAGCCAAAAACATTCAGTACTTC,CASSFGRNLAKNIQYF
TRBV6-5,TRBJ2-7,NA,TRBD2,TGTGCCAGCAGTTACTCGAGCCTAGCGGGACCCTACGAGCAGTACTTC,CASSYSSLAGPYEQYF
TRBV27,TRBJ2-4,NA,NA,TGTGCCAGCAGTTCGAGGGGAAAAAACATTCAGTACTTC,CASSSRGKNIQYF
TRBV5-1,TRBJ2-3,NA,NA,TGCGCCAGCAGCGGTGGGAGCACGCGCACAGATACGCAGTATTTT,CASSGGSTRTDTQYF
TRBV2,TRBJ2-7,NA,NA,TGTGCCAGCAGCGGACATAACGAGCAGTACTTC,CASSGHNEQYF
TRBV27,TRBJ1-2,NA,NA,TGTGCCAGCAGTTTCACTACCTTCTATGGCTACACCTTC,CASSFTTFYGYTF
TRBV4-2,TRBJ1-1,once,NA,TGTGCCAGCAGCCAAGTTCTTTCGGGGGACCCTGAAGCTTTCTTT,CASSQVLSGDPEAFF
TRBV4-2,TRBJ2-3,once,NA,TGTGCCAGCAGCCAAGATAGACTAGACGTCACAGATACGCAGTATTTT,CASSQDRLDVTDTQYF
TRBV20-1,TRBJ2-3,NA,TRBD2,TGCAGTGTGACTAGCGGGGCCACAGATACGCAGTATTTT,CSVTSGATDTQYF
TRBV6-2/TRBV6-3,TRBJ1-2,NA,NA,TGTGCCAGCAGTTACTTTTTGATCACAGGGATCTATGGCTACACCTTC,CASSYFLITGIYGYTF
TRBV20-1,TRBJ1-4,once,TRBD1,TGCAGTGCTAGGCCTCCGACAGGGGAGGATGAAAAACTGTTTTTT,CSARPPTGEDEKLFF
TRBV7-8,TRBJ2-5,NA,TRBD2,TGTGCCAGCAGCAACCCCCGCGTGCTAGCGGGGGTCCAAGAGACCCAGTACTTC,CASSNPRVLAGVQETQYF